The TCR beta chain described here comes from a study of cytomegalovirus exposure and HLA in healthy donors. Study-wide background: Of roughly 400 genotyped donors, approximately 84% clustered with self-reported Caucasian donors. Study results and caveats: In a later analysis, donors in an Asian-associated ancestry cluster reportedly had fewer N-insertions in productive TCRs than the cohort mean.

The PCR employed 60 Vbeta primers together with 13 Jbeta primers. TCRdb's table, derived via immunoSEQ multiplex PCR, lists solely in-frame clones and lacks some. This table holds roughly 160,000 clones, about 72% found once. This clone was detected only a few times. The antigen is not known. Material: PBMCs. The source is a man between 25 and 39 years old in good health and CMV-seropositive.

CDR3: CASSHQTGAYNEQFF. The CDR3 coding sequence is TGCGCCAGCAGCCACCAGACGGGTGCTTACAATGAGCAGTTCTTC. J is TRBJ2-1 and V is TRBV4-3; D is unclear. V lost 3 bases and J lost 4, with 13 bases in between. The CDR3 is 15 amino acids. Germline CDR1 reads LGHNA; CDR2 reads YSLEER.